Described below is a single TCR beta chain sequence and its context. This specimen belongs to a study of blood T cell repertoires in COVID-19. Original methodology: The authors estimated nucleated cell counts from reference gene primer amplification. Sequencing was performed with immunoSEQ multiplex PCR; in TCRdb, only in-frame clones are kept and a portion is missing. V, J and clone size were drawn from that table, and D and trimming were deduced from the DNA. The sample lists tens of thousands of clones, about 80% seen once, with about 5% in the top ten. The CDR3 runs to 13 residues. Between the trimmed V and J ends, which lost 1 base and 8 bases, there was a span of 10 bases. The germline gives CDR1 KGHDR, CDR2 SFDVKD.

The sequencing input was peripheral blood. This clonotype was sampled from a woman aged 60-75 years with acute or convalescent COVID-19. The chain employs TRBV24-1 and TRBJ1-2, with TRBD1 as a possible D gene (5 bases). The CDR3 DNA follows: TGTGCCACCAGTGATTTCGCAGGGCGGGGCTACACCTTC. Translated, it gives CATSDFAGRGYTF.